The 27 T cell receptor beta chains below come from one sample, sequenced in a study of CD8 T cells in Susac syndrome. RNA amounts of 0.5 to 1 ug underwent reverse transcription with random hexamers. TCRdb ran MiXCR on the immunoSEQ multiplex PCR reads and lists one entry per CDR3 protein. The table shows around 300,000 distinct CDR3 sequences, with 75% to 90% occurring only once. Sequencing was performed on CD8+ T cells from PBMCs. All receptors derive from a human donor with multiple sclerosis.

This chain uses TRBV5-1 with TRBJ2-7, with unresolved D. Trimming removed 0 bases at V and 2 bases at J, with 15 bases between. This CDR3 is built from 16 residues. Germline V gene sequence: CDR1 SGHRS, CDR2 YFSETQ. The CDR3 reads CASSLGDFRPAYEQYF. For the CDR3, the DNA is TGCGCCAGCAGCTTGGGTGACTTTCGGCCGGCCTACGAGCAGTACTTC.

The rearrangement uses TRBV27 and TRBJ1-2; TRBD1 matches at 7 bases. The trim removed 4 bases at V and 4 bases at J, leaving 9 bases unmatched. There are 15 residues in the CDR3. CDR1 is MNHEY, CDR2 SMNVEV, per germline (reference sequence). CDR3 in amino acids: CASSYGRGLGYGYTF. The CDR3 coding sequence is TGTGCCAGCAGTTACGGAAGGGGGCTGGGCTATGGCTACACCTTC.

V usage is TRBV28 and J usage is TRBJ2-1; D call uncertain. CDR1 and CDR2 (germline): MDHEN, SYDVKM. This CDR3 has 11 residues. Between the trimmed V and J ends, which lost 7 bases and 9 bases, there was a span of 10 bases. CDR3 bases: TGTGCCAGCAACAGTCTCAGTGAGCAGTTCTTC. Protein product: CASNSLSEQFF.

The V and J genes are TRBV12-2 and TRBJ1-5. TRBV12-2 is a pseudogene. This CDR3 contains 13 residues. In DNA form, the CDR3 reads TGTGCAAGTCGCTTATTGCAGAATCAGCCCCAGCATTTT. Its translation: CASRLLQNQPQHF.

The J gene is TRBJ2-5, the V gene TRBV4-3; TRBD2 agrees at 11 bases. Germline V lookup: CDR1 LGHNA, CDR2 YSLEER. The CDR3 runs to 18 residues. V trimming: 0 bases; J trimming: 2 bases; junction bases outside the gene matches: 8. CDR3 amino acids: CASSQDILAGGQQETQYF. Written as DNA, the CDR3 is TGCGCCAGCAGCCAAGATATCCTAGCGGGGGGCCAACAAGAGACCCAGTACTTC.

This sequence joins TRBV7-9 and TRBJ1-3; the D gene is possibly TRBD1 (5 bases). CDR1 is SEHNR, CDR2 FQNEAQ, per germline (reference sequence). The CDR3 has 14 residues. V gave up 10 bases and J gave up 0 bases, with 13 bases separating them. DNA of the CDR3: TGTGCCAACACCTGGGACCCCTCTGGAAACACCATATATTTT. Protein product: CANTWDPSGNTIYF.

The rearrangement uses TRBV6-2 or TRBV6-3 and TRBJ2-5; D gene unclear. The CDR3 length is 14 residues. Trimming cost V 2 bases and J 2 bases, with 9 bases left between them. In germline, CDR1 is MNHEY, CDR2 SVGEGT. CDR3 DNA sequence: TGTGCCAGCAGTTACATCAGTACTCAAGAGACCCAGTACTTC. Translating gives CASSYISTQETQYF.

This clonotype was seen only once. The chain joins TRBV20-1 to TRBJ2-3; a weak D match, TRBD1 (6 bases). V was pared by 3 bases and J by 14 bases, with 12 bases between. Germline V gene data show CDR1 as DFQATT and CDR2 as SNEGSKA (reference sequence). This CDR3 has 10 residues. CDR3 in DNA: TGCAGTGCTAGGGGGGCCTCTGTGTATTTT. Its protein is CSARGASVYF.

This chain joins TRBV7-2 and TRBJ1-5, with a possible D match to TRBD1 (6 bases). CDR1 and CDR2 (germline): SGHTA, FQGNSA. Trimming left V 1 base short and J 9 bases short, with 13 bases between. The CDR3 is made up of 14 amino acids. The CDR3 bases are TGTGCCAGCAGCTTAGGGGACACCGTTGGGCCCCAGCATTTT. Protein product: CASSLGDTVGPQHF.

The V and J genes are TRBV19 and TRBJ1-5; the D gene is possibly TRBD1 (6 bases). CDR1 is LNHDA and CDR2 is SQIVND in the germline V gene (reference sequence). Trimming left V 3 bases short and J 4 bases short, with 13 bases between. CDR3 length: 15 amino acids. CDR3 nucleotides: TGTGCCAGTAGTATCTACGGACAGCAAAATCAGCCCCAGCATTTT. As protein: CASSIYGQQNQPQHF.

This clonotype turned up a few times. The chain couples TRBV2 to TRBJ2-1; D ambiguous. Germline assignment: CDR1 SNHLY and CDR2 FYNNEI. The V gene lost 7 bases and the J gene lost 13 bases, with 20 bases spanning the gap. The CDR3 spans 13 residues. For the CDR3, the DNA is TGTGCCAGCACCCCGGGCTCGGGTCAGACACAGTTCTTC. It codes for CASTPGSGQTQFF.

The genes are TRBV4-1 and TRBJ2-1; a weak D match, TRBD1 (6 bases). In germline, CDR1 is MGHRA, CDR2 YSYEKL. The CDR3 has 16 residues. Deletions cut 2 bases from V and 4 bases from J, with 15 bases between. The CDR3 sequence: CASSQNRDMTYNEQFF. In DNA, the CDR3 is TGCGCCAGCAGCCAAAACCGGGACATGACTTACAATGAGCAGTTCTTC.

This chain connects TRBV3-1 to TRBJ2-1; 7 bases fit TRBD1. The CDR3 loop spans 16 amino acids. Germline V lookup: CDR1 LGHDT, CDR2 YNNKEL (reference sequence). With V trimmed by 4 bases and J by 2 bases, 8 bases remained unmatched. The CDR3 spells CASSPETGTPYNEQFF. CDR3 in DNA: TGTGCCAGCAGCCCTGAGACAGGGACCCCCTACAATGAGCAGTTCTTC.

J is TRBJ1-1 and V is TRBV13; maybe TRBD1 (5 bases). The V gene lost 5 bases and the J gene lost 7 bases, with 11 bases spanning the gap. Germline V gene data show CDR1 as PRHDT and CDR2 as FYEKMQ (reference sequence). The CDR3 runs to 12 residues. DNA of the CDR3: TGTGCCAGCAGCCGCACAGGTAATGAAGCTTTCTTT. Protein: CASSRTGNEAFF. The full variable domain, its missing parts supplied by reference TRBV13 and TRBJ1-1, is AAGVIQSPRHLIKEKRETATLKCYPIPRHDTVYWYQQGPGQDPQFLISFYEKMQSDKGSIPDRFSAQQFSDYHSELNMSSLELGDSALYFCASSRTGNEAFFGQGTRLTVV.

This chain connects TRBV20-1 to TRBJ2-7, with D perhaps being TRBD1 or TRBD2 (5 bases each). With 0 bases removed from V and 1 base from J, the gap between germline ends came to 19 bases. The CDR3 sequence is 17 residues long. Per germline, CDR1 DFQATT and CDR2 SNEGSKA (reference sequence). Here the CDR3 reads CSARESPGTSKSYEQYF. DNA of the CDR3: TGCAGTGCTAGAGAGTCACCCGGGACCTCTAAATCCTACGAGCAGTACTTC.

This clonotype was observed a single time. The genes are TRBV19 and TRBJ1-5; D possibly corresponds to TRBD1 (6 bases). The CDR3 has 17 amino acids. Germline CDR1 and CDR2: LNHDA and SQIVND (reference sequence). Trimming removed 2 bases from V and 0 bases from J, with 14 bases in between. CDR3 sequence (DNA): TGTGCCAGTAGTATATCGTCAGGGGATTATAGCAATCAGCCCCAGCATTTT. Protein product: CASSISSGDYSNQPQHF.

The chain links TRBV29-1 to TRBJ2-7, with unresolved D. CDR1 is SQVTM and CDR2 is ANQGSEA in the germline V gene. The CDR3 length is 13 residues. V shed 5 bases and J shed 1 base, with 12 bases lying between them. DNA of the CDR3: TGCAGCGTTACCTTGACGGATTCCTACGAGCAGTACTTC. This sequence encodes CSVTLTDSYEQYF.

This clonotype was picked up one time. The J gene is TRBJ2-7, the V gene TRBV6-2 or TRBV6-3; D gene uncertain. CDR3 length equals 12 residues. Germline lookup yields CDR1 MNHEY and CDR2 SVGEGT. V gave up 5 bases and J gave up 2 bases, with 7 bases separating them. This CDR3 is CASSPNTYEQYF. CDR3 nucleotide sequence: TGTGCCAGCAGTCCCAATACCTACGAGCAGTACTTC.

The V and J genes are TRBV20-1 and TRBJ2-4; D ambiguous. This CDR3 is built from 12 residues. V lost 3 bases to trimming and J lost 5 bases, with 8 bases between them. The V gene's germline CDR1 is DFQATT and CDR2 SNEGSKA (reference sequence). This CDR3 reads CSASQTQNIQYF. The CDR3 DNA reads TGCAGTGCTAGCCAAACTCAAAACATTCAGTACTTC.

The chain carries TRBV15 and TRBJ2-7; 8 bases agree with TRBD2. The length of the CDR3 is 17 residues. The trim removed 3 bases at V and 4 bases at J, leaving 14 bases unmatched. Germline values: CDR1 LNHNV, CDR2 YYDKDF (reference sequence). CDR3 in amino acids: CATSSLVGGRPRYEQYF. The CDR3 DNA is TGTGCCACCAGCAGTCTGGTAGGCGGGAGGCCCAGATACGAGCAGTACTTC.

This CDR3 reads CASPPGLGVGTQYF. CDR3 nucleotide sequence: TGTGCCAGCCCCCCAGGTCTAGGGGTAGGTACGCAGTATTTT. This sequence joins TRBV2 and TRBJ2-3; D might be TRBD1 (5 bases). The CDR3 contains 14 residues. Trimming removed 8 bases from V and 8 bases from J, with 20 bases in between. Germline V gene data show CDR1 as SNHLY and CDR2 as FYNNEI.

The CDR3 nucleotides read TGTGCCAGCAGTCCCAGCACCGGACAGAGTAGCACAGATACGCAGTATTTT. It codes for CASSPSTGQSSTDTQYF. The chain combines TRBV7-9 with TRBJ2-3; D may be TRBD1 (6 bases). Looked up from germline, CDR1 is SEHNR and CDR2 is FQNEAQ (reference sequence). The CDR3 spans 17 residues. V was clipped by 6 bases and J by 0 bases, with 19 bases between them.

This chain connects TRBV4-3 to TRBJ2-1; D remains ambiguous. This CDR3 is built from 13 residues. V was clipped by 1 base and J by 8 bases, with 9 bases between them. Germline CDR1 reads LGHNA; CDR2 reads YSLEER. Here the CDR3 DNA reads TGCGCCAGCAGCCAAGTTGGTTTCGATGAGCAGTTCTTC. It encodes CASSQVGFDEQFF.

The rearrangement joins TRBV30 to TRBJ2-2; D call uncertain. This CDR3 region has 14 residues. Germline loops: CDR1 GTSNPN, CDR2 SVGIG (reference sequence). Deletions cut 4 bases from V and 3 bases from J, with 12 bases between. The CDR3 DNA is TGTGCCTGGAACCGGCAGGCCTACACCGGGGAGCTGTTTTTT. Protein: CAWNRQAYTGELFF. Full variable domain (remainder filled in from reference TRBV30 and TRBJ2-2): SQTIHQWPATLVQPVGSPLSLECTVEGTSNPNLYWYRQAAGRGLQLLFYSVGIGQISSEVPQNLSASRPQDRQFILSSKKLLLSDSGFYLCAWNRQAYTGELFFGEGSRLTVL.

The chain is built from TRBV4-1 and TRBJ2-7; D might be TRBD1 or TRBD2, each matching 5 bases. Trimming took 3 bases from V and 2 from J, leaving 11 bases between them. Germline V gives CDR1 MGHRA, CDR2 YSYEKL. This CDR3 has 14 residues. As DNA, the CDR3 is TGCGCCAGCAGCCACGAGGGGCCTGCCTACGAGCAGTACTTC. It is translated as CASSHEGPAYEQYF.

The chain couples TRBV6-5 to TRBJ2-2; 11 nucleotides line up with TRBD2. The CDR3 runs to 15 residues. V lost 2 bases to trimming and J lost 5 bases; unmatched junction nucleotides: 1. CDR1 is MNHEY and CDR2 is SVGAGI in the germline V gene. This chain's CDR3 is CASSYTSGSTGELFF. The CDR3 coding sequence is TGTGCCAGCAGTTACACTAGCGGGAGTACCGGGGAGCTGTTTTTT.

This chain links TRBV3-1 with TRBJ2-1; TRBD2 agrees at 12 bases. This CDR3 region has 16 residues. The junction had 3 bases not matched to a gene; V was cut back by 3 bases and J by 3 bases. Germline CDR1 is LGHDT and CDR2 is YNNKEL (reference sequence). The DNA for the CDR3 is TGTGCCAGCAGCCACGGACTAGCGGGGATCTACAATGAGCAGTTCTTC. Its protein is CASSHGLAGIYNEQFF.